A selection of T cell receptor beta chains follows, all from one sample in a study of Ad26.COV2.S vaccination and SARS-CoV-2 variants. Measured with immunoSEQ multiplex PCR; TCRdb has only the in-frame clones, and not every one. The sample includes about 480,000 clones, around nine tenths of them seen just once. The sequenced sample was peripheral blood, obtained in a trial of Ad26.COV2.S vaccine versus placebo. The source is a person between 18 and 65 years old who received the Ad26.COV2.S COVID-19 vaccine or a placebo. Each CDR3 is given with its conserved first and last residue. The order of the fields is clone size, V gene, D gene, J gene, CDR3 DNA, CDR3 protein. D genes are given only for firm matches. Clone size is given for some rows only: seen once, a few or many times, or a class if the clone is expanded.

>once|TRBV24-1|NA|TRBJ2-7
TGTGCCACCAGTGAGGGCTACGAGCAGTACTTC
CATSEGYEQYF
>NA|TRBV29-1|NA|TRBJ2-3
TGCAGCGTGGAACGAACAGGGAGAGATACGCAGTATTTT
CSVERTGRDTQYF
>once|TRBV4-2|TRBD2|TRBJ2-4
TGTGCCAGCAGCCAAGAGGGACTAGATTGGGGTTACGAGGGAGCCAAAAACATTCAGTACTTC
CASSQEGLDWGYEGAKNIQYF
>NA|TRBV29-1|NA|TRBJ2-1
TGCAGCGTTCTTTCCAGGAATGAGCAGTTCTTC
CSVLSRNEQFF
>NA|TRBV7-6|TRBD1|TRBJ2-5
TGTGCCAGCAGCTTAGCGACGACAGGGGGCTTAGAGACCCAGTACTTC
CASSLATTGGLETQYF
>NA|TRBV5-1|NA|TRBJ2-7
TGCGCCAGCAGCATGAGCTCCTACGAGCAGTACTTC
CASSMSSYEQYF
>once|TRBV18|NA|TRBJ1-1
TGTGCCAGCTCAGAAACAGTGAACACTGAAGCTTTCTTT
CASSETVNTEAFF
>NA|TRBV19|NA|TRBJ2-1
TGTGCCAGTAGTAGACAGTTGCCAGGACAAGACAATGAGCAGTTCTTC
CASSRQLPGQDNEQFF
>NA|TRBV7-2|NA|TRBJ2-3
TGTGCCAGCAGCTTAGTGCGTTCGGGCAGGACCCCAGATACGCAGTATTTT
CASSLVRSGRTPDTQYF
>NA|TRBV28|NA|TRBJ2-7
TGTGCCAGCAGCGGAGGGGTCATCTCCTACGAGCAGTACTTC
CASSGGVISYEQYF
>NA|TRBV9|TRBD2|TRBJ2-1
TGTGCCAGCAGCGAAACTAGCGGGTTGGGTGGAGAGCAGTTCTTC
CASSETSGLGGEQFF
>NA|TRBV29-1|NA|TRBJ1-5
TGCAGCGTCACACTGAACCGGGAGCTAGGACAGCCCCAGCATTTT
CSVTLNRELGQPQHF
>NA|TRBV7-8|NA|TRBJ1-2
TGTGCCAGCAGCCGAGCGGGTTTCGGCGTAGCTAACTATGGCTACACCTTC
CASSRAGFGVANYGYTF
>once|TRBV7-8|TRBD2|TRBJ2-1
TGTGCCAGCAGCCCATCCGGGAGGGGGAACAATGAGCAGTTCTTC
CASSPSGRGNNEQFF
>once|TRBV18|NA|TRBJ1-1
TGTGCCAGCTCGCCCTCGCCCGGACAAGTGGCTTTCTTT
CASSPSPGQVAFF
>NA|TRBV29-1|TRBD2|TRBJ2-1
TGCAGCGTTGGGGAGGGAGGCTCCTACAATGAGCAGTTCTTC
CSVGEGGSYNEQFF
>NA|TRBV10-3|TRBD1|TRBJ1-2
TGTGCCATCAGTGGGGGACAGATATTCTATGGCTACACCTTC
CAISGGQIFYGYTF
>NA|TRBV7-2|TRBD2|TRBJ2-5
TGTGCCAGCAGCTTAAGGACTAGCGGGAGGGAGACCCAGTACTTC
CASSLRTSGRETQYF
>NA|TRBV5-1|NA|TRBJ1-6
TGCGCCAGCTCTCATCCCGACAGCGTAGAATCACCCCTCCACTTT
CASSHPDSVESPLHF
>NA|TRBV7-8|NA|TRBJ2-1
TGTGCCAGCAGCTCCAACACTGGGGGCTCCTACAATGAGCAGTTCTTC
CASSSNTGGSYNEQFF
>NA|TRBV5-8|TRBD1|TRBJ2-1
TGTGCCAGCAGCTTCAACAGGGGTGTTGGCAATGAGCAGTTCTTC
CASSFNRGVGNEQFF
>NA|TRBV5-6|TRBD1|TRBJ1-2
TGTGCCAGCAGCACTGACTCACAGGGGAGGGATAATAACTATGGCTACACCTTC
CASSTDSQGRDNNYGYTF